This is a list of T cell receptor beta chains from one sample in a study of cytomegalovirus exposure and HLA in healthy donors. TCRdb keeps only in-frame clones here, not all; method: immunoSEQ multiplex PCR. The data show about 140,000 clones, with 77% seen just once and 3% to 5% held by the top ten. The sequenced material came from PBMCs. Receptors originate from a male donor in good health and CMV-seronegative. Each CDR3 is given with its conserved first and last residue. D genes are given only for firm matches. Size tells how often a clone was seen (once, few, many) or the class of an expanded clone, and some rows leave it out.

v_gene	d_gene	abundance	j_gene	CDR3aa	CDR3nt
TRBV6-1	.	.	TRBJ1-5	CASSDRVGWQPQHF	TGTGCCAGCAGTGACAGGGTAGGATGGCAGCCCCAGCATTTT
TRBV4-1	TRBD2	.	TRBJ2-5	CASSHWTSQETQYF	TGCGCCAGCAGCCACTGGACTAGCCAAGAGACCCAGTACTTC
TRBV30	TRBD1	few	TRBJ2-2	CAWRYGTGVAGELFF	TGTGCCTGGAGATACGGGACAGGAGTTGCCGGGGAGCTGTTTTTT
TRBV5-5	TRBD1	few	TRBJ1-5	CASRLMDRAEPQHF	TGTGCCAGCAGGCTAATGGACAGGGCTGAGCCCCAGCATTTT
TRBV9	TRBD2	.	TRBJ2-2	CASSLGTTRNTGELFF	TGTGCCAGCAGCCTAGGGACTACGAGGAACACCGGGGAGCTGTTTTTT
TRBV9	TRBD1	.	TRBJ1-2	CASSVDPGTGLRGYYGYTF	TGTGCCAGCAGCGTAGATCCCGGGACAGGGTTAAGAGGGTACTATGGCTACACCTTC
TRBV9	.	few	TRBJ1-2	CASSNRADGYGYTF	TGTGCCAGCAGCAACCGAGCGGACGGGTATGGCTACACCTTC
TRBV4-1	.	once	TRBJ2-7	CASSQGRQANSYEQYF	TGCGCCAGCAGCCAAGGACGACAGGCCAACTCCTACGAGCAGTACTTC
TRBV11-2	TRBD1	.	TRBJ1-5	CASSLERDRPQHF	TGTGCCAGCAGCTTAGAACGGGACAGGCCCCAGCATTTT
TRBV6-1	TRBD1	.	TRBJ1-1	CASSRTGLNTEAFF	TGTGCCAGCAGCCGGACAGGGCTGAACACTGAAGCTTTCTTT
TRBV10-3	TRBD2	.	TRBJ2-3	CATTFGTTSTDTQYF	TGTGCCACTACGTTTGGGACTACCAGCACAGATACGCAGTATTTT
TRBV7-2	.	.	TRBJ2-7	CASSLAQGIRRYEQYF	TGTGCCAGCAGCTTAGCCCAGGGGATACGACGATACGAGCAGTACTTC
TRBV11-2	.	.	TRBJ1-1	CASSLAGGGGNTEAFF	TGTGCCAGCAGCTTGGCGGGCGGGGGAGGGAACACTGAAGCTTTCTTT
TRBV28	.	.	TRBJ2-6	CASSPLSGSYSGANVLTF	TGTGCCAGCAGTCCTCTCTCCGGGAGCTACTCTGGGGCCAACGTCCTGACTTTC
TRBV28	TRBD1	.	TRBJ2-7	CASRKQTGREQYF	TGTGCCAGCCGGAAACAGACAGGGCGGGAGCAGTACTTC
TRBV6-1	TRBD1	.	TRBJ1-2	CASRRTGGASGGYTF	TGTGCCAGCAGGAGGACAGGGGGCGCCTCCGGTGGCTACACCTTC
TRBV25-1	.	.	TRBJ1-4	CASSESRGRNEKLFF	TGTGCCAGCAGTGAATCCAGGGGAAGGAATGAAAAACTGTTTTTT
TRBV14	TRBD1	.	TRBJ1-1	CASSLTGGNTEAFF	TGTGCCAGCAGCTTAACAGGGGGGAACACTGAAGCTTTCTTT
TRBV4-1	.	.	TRBJ2-7	CASSQNDYRLYEQYF	TGCGCCAGCAGCCAAAATGACTACCGGCTCTACGAGCAGTACTTC
TRBV5-1	TRBD1	.	TRBJ2-5	CASMTGTGVQETQYF	TGCGCCAGCATGACCGGGACAGGCGTGCAAGAGACCCAGTACTTC
TRBV27	TRBD1	.	TRBJ1-2	CASSQTGTANYGYTF	TGTGCCAGCAGTCAGACAGGGACTGCTAACTATGGCTACACCTTC
TRBV29-1	TRBD1	once	TRBJ1-1	CSVGARDRGTEAFF	TGCAGCGTTGGGGCCCGGGACAGGGGTACTGAAGCTTTCTTT
TRBV28	.	.	TRBJ1-1	CASSVSLQGSTEAFF	TGTGCCAGCAGTGTCTCCCTACAGGGATCCACTGAAGCTTTCTTT
TRBV27	.	.	TRBJ2-5	CASSPDSTRQETQYF	TGTGCCAGCAGTCCAGACAGCACCCGTCAAGAGACCCAGTACTTC
TRBV5-4	.	.	TRBJ2-2	CASKGVPPSYTGELFF	TGTGCCAGCAAGGGGGTTCCCCCCTCATACACCGGGGAGCTGTTTTTT
TRBV7-2	.	few	TRBJ1-1	CASSLNGNTEAFF	TGTGCCAGCAGCTTAAACGGGAACACTGAAGCTTTCTTT
TRBV10-3	.	.	TRBJ2-7	CAISGDHSGEQQYF	TGTGCCATCAGTGGAGATCATTCGGGGGAACAGCAGTACTTC
TRBV19	TRBD1	.	TRBJ1-2	CASNLLGRRQGDGYTF	TGTGCCAGTAATCTACTGGGACGGAGACAGGGGGATGGCTACACCTTC
TRBV4-1	TRBD2	.	TRBJ2-7	CASSQDRLADTYEQYF	TGCGCCAGCAGCCAAGATAGACTAGCGGATACCTACGAGCAGTACTTC
TRBV29-1	TRBD2	.	TRBJ2-1	CSVEDSPLATYNEQFF	TGCAGCGTTGAAGACTCTCCACTAGCGACCTACAATGAGCAGTTCTTC